Listed here is a single T cell receptor beta chain. Its target is not known. This sample was taken from a study of neoadjuvant nivolumab and ipilimumab in lung cancer. Study results and limitations: Compared with tumor-adjacent uninvolved lung, resected tumors showed greater richness and clonality. Pretherapy blood TCR richness correlated positively with resected tumor richness. From pretherapy to surgery, tumor richness and clonality rose with dual therapy. TCR clonality did not significantly correlate with pathologic tumor regression.

Trimming left V 1 base short and J 1 base short, with 13 bases between. CDR1 is LGHNA and CDR2 is YSLEER in the germline V gene. This CDR3 spans 16 amino acids. Some clones are missing from TCRdb's copy, which holds only in-frame ones; the method was immunoSEQ multiplex PCR. The sample contains 8,000 to 10,000 clones, around three quarters of which appear only once. The TCR was taken from an adult with non-small cell lung cancer. The sequencing here drew on tumor tissue, taken after neoadjuvant nivolumab, alone or with ipilimumab, at or shortly before surgery. The genes are TRBV4-3 and TRBJ1-1; D is unclear. Written as DNA, the CDR3 is TGCGCCAGCAGCCAAGGGGCAGCTCGGGGGAACACTGAAGCTTTCTTT. It is translated as CASSQGAARGNTEAFF.